This is a list of T cell receptor beta chains from one sample in a study of liver allograft versus peripheral blood T cells. TCRdb redid the calling of the reads with MiXCR, one entry per CDR3 protein. The sample lists around 8,800 distinct CDR3 sequences, approximately 18% occurring once. The origin of the receptors is a human patient who had a liver transplant. Some of the T cells might come from the graft donor. Both conserved end residues are part of each CDR3. Each record gives: V gene, J gene, clone size, D gene, CDR3 protein, CDR3 DNA. D genes are given only for firm matches. A clone size is listed for some rows: how often the clone was seen (once, few, many), or a class if it is expanded.

V gene: TRBV6-6; J gene: TRBJ2-7; clone size: many; D gene: TRBD1; CDR3 protein: CASSLTRDRPNSYEQYF; CDR3 DNA: TGTGCCAGCAGTTTAACCCGGGACAGGCCGAATTCCTACGAGCAGTACTTC
V gene: TRBV19; J gene: TRBJ2-7; clone size: many; D gene: .; CDR3 protein: CASSRREMGYEQYF; CDR3 DNA: TGTGCCAGTAGCCGCAGGGAGATGGGCTACGAGCAGTACTTC
V gene: TRBV18; J gene: TRBJ2-2; clone size: medium-sized; D gene: .; CDR3 protein: CASSPRDTYTGELFF; CDR3 DNA: TGTGCCAGCTCACCCCGAGACACGTACACCGGGGAGCTGTTTTTT
V gene: TRBV2; J gene: TRBJ2-1; clone size: .; D gene: TRBD2; CDR3 protein: CASSDWRTSGVPGGYNEQFF; CDR3 DNA: TGTGCCAGCAGTGACTGGCGGACTAGCGGCGTCCCAGGAGGTTACAATGAGCAGTTCTTC
V gene: TRBV9; J gene: TRBJ1-1; clone size: few; D gene: TRBD1; CDR3 protein: CASSVPQGVNTEAFF; CDR3 DNA: TGTGCCAGCAGCGTCCCACAGGGGGTGAACACTGAAGCTTTCTTT
V gene: TRBV12-3/TRBV12-4; J gene: TRBJ1-5; clone size: few; D gene: TRBD1; CDR3 protein: CASSSRGRNQPQHF; CDR3 DNA: TGTGCCAGCAGTTCCAGGGGGAGGAATCAGCCCCAGCATTTT
V gene: TRBV24-1; J gene: TRBJ2-2; clone size: .; D gene: .; CDR3 protein: CATGTYTGELFF; CDR3 DNA: TGTGCCACCGGGACCTACACCGGGGAGCTGTTTTTT
V gene: TRBV3-1; J gene: TRBJ1-5; clone size: .; D gene: .; CDR3 protein: CASSQERGNQPQHF; CDR3 DNA: TGTGCCAGCAGCCAAGAAAGGGGTAATCAGCCCCAGCATTTT
V gene: TRBV13; J gene: TRBJ2-7; clone size: .; D gene: TRBD2; CDR3 protein: CASSPRLAGTYEQYF; CDR3 DNA: TGTGCCAGCAGCCCTCGACTAGCGGGGACCTACGAGCAGTACTTC
V gene: TRBV19; J gene: TRBJ2-1; clone size: .; D gene: TRBD2; CDR3 protein: CASSIALAGGPREQFF; CDR3 DNA: TGTGCCAGTAGTATAGCCTTAGCGGGGGGGCCAAGGGAGCAGTTCTTC
V gene: TRBV5-6; J gene: TRBJ1-5; clone size: .; D gene: .; CDR3 protein: CASSLAGWPQHF; CDR3 DNA: TGTGCCAGCAGCTTGGCCGGGTGGCCCCAGCATTTT
V gene: TRBV6-6; J gene: TRBJ1-1; clone size: medium-sized; D gene: .; CDR3 protein: CASRWVNTEAFF; CDR3 DNA: TGTGCCAGCAGGTGGGTGAACACTGAAGCTTTCTTT
V gene: TRBV12-3/TRBV12-4; J gene: TRBJ1-4; clone size: few; D gene: TRBD1; CDR3 protein: CASSRQGNEKLFF; CDR3 DNA: TGTGCCAGCAGCCGACAGGGGAATGAAAAACTGTTTTTT
V gene: TRBV27; J gene: TRBJ2-7; clone size: many; D gene: .; CDR3 protein: CASSLSGGIYYEQYF; CDR3 DNA: TGTGCCAGCAGTTTATCTGGGGGGATATACTACGAGCAGTACTTC
V gene: TRBV7-9; J gene: TRBJ2-7; clone size: medium-sized; D gene: .; CDR3 protein: CASSYRDGKHYEQYF; CDR3 DNA: TGTGCCAGCAGTTACCGGGACGGGAAACACTACGAGCAGTACTTC
V gene: TRBV27; J gene: TRBJ1-2; clone size: few; D gene: TRBD1; CDR3 protein: CASSRQGHMGGYTF; CDR3 DNA: TGTGCCAGCAGTCGACAGGGCCATATGGGTGGCTACACCTTC
V gene: TRBV19; J gene: TRBJ2-7; clone size: many; D gene: .; CDR3 protein: CASSTLGGFYEQYF; CDR3 DNA: TGTGCCAGTAGTACTTTGGGGGGTTTCTACGAGCAGTACTTC
V gene: TRBV25-1; J gene: TRBJ1-1; clone size: .; D gene: .; CDR3 protein: CASSTGVGTEAFF; CDR3 DNA: TGTGCCAGCAGTACTGGGGTAGGCACTGAAGCTTTCTTT
V gene: TRBV6-2/TRBV6-3; J gene: TRBJ2-7; clone size: .; D gene: .; CDR3 protein: CASSPSYFSTYEQYF; CDR3 DNA: TGTGCCAGCAGTCCCTCTTATTTTAGTACCTACGAGCAGTACTTC
V gene: TRBV19; J gene: TRBJ2-7; clone size: .; D gene: .; CDR3 protein: CASSIDLENANYEQYF; CDR3 DNA: TGTGCCAGTAGTATAGATCTGGAAAATGCCAACTACGAGCAGTACTTC
V gene: TRBV7-9; J gene: TRBJ1-2; clone size: many; D gene: .; CDR3 protein: CASSSPPASLYGYTF; CDR3 DNA: TGTGCCAGCAGCTCTCCCCCGGCCAGTCTCTATGGCTACACCTTC
V gene: TRBV5-4; J gene: TRBJ1-1; clone size: many; D gene: .; CDR3 protein: CASSLSQGSNTEAFF; CDR3 DNA: TGTGCCAGCAGCTTGTCCCAGGGAAGCAACACTGAAGCTTTCTTT
V gene: TRBV9; J gene: TRBJ1-2; clone size: few; D gene: .; CDR3 protein: CASSLSQRRGEVNYGYTF; CDR3 DNA: TGTGCCAGCAGCCTTTCCCAGAGGCGGGGGGAGGTTAACTATGGCTACACCTTC
V gene: TRBV27; J gene: TRBJ1-6; clone size: .; D gene: .; CDR3 protein: CASRTGGNSPLHF; CDR3 DNA: TGTGCCAGCAGGACAGGCGGGAATTCACCCCTCCACTTT
V gene: TRBV18; J gene: TRBJ1-2; clone size: many; D gene: TRBD1; CDR3 protein: CASSPPGQNGYTF; CDR3 DNA: TGTGCCAGCTCACCACCGGGACAGAATGGCTACACCTTC
V gene: TRBV7-9; J gene: TRBJ1-1; clone size: medium-sized; D gene: .; CDR3 protein: CASSSGRANTEAFF; CDR3 DNA: TGTGCCAGCAGCTCGGGACGGGCGAACACTGAAGCTTTCTTT
V gene: TRBV10-3; J gene: TRBJ1-5; clone size: .; D gene: .; CDR3 protein: CAISYSGNQPQHF; CDR3 DNA: TGTGCCATCAGTTACTCGGGGAATCAGCCCCAGCATTTT
V gene: TRBV18; J gene: TRBJ1-1; clone size: medium-sized; D gene: TRBD1; CDR3 protein: CASSPQGAEAFF; CDR3 DNA: TGTGCCAGCTCACCTCAGGGGGCTGAAGCTTTCTTT
V gene: TRBV19; J gene: TRBJ1-1; clone size: few; D gene: TRBD1; CDR3 protein: CASAGTANTEAFF; CDR3 DNA: TGTGCCAGCGCCGGGACAGCAAACACTGAAGCTTTCTTT
V gene: TRBV6-6; J gene: TRBJ1-1; clone size: many; D gene: .; CDR3 protein: CASTPLWLARGGGSEAFF; CDR3 DNA: TGTGCCAGCACCCCACTTTGGTTGGCAAGGGGAGGCGGGTCTGAAGCTTTCTTT
V gene: TRBV15; J gene: TRBJ1-1; clone size: .; D gene: .; CDR3 protein: CAVQRGGTEAFF; CDR3 DNA: TGTGCCGTCCAACGAGGGGGCACTGAAGCTTTCTTT
V gene: TRBV14; J gene: TRBJ2-5; clone size: .; D gene: TRBD2; CDR3 protein: CASSQVAGGRETQYF; CDR3 DNA: TGTGCCAGCAGCCAGGTAGCGGGGGGGCGTGAGACCCAGTACTTC
V gene: TRBV19; J gene: TRBJ1-1; clone size: many; D gene: TRBD1; CDR3 protein: CASSPDREGLNTEAFF; CDR3 DNA: TGTGCCAGTAGCCCGGACAGGGAGGGCCTGAACACTGAAGCTTTCTTT
V gene: TRBV18; J gene: TRBJ2-7; clone size: many; D gene: .; CDR3 protein: CASSPNRVAVKGDYEQYF; CDR3 DNA: TGTGCCAGCTCACCAAACAGAGTAGCGGTCAAAGGAGACTACGAGCAGTACTTC
V gene: TRBV5-6; J gene: TRBJ2-1; clone size: few; D gene: TRBD1; CDR3 protein: CASSLPTGAGYNEQFF; CDR3 DNA: TGTGCCAGCAGCTTGCCGACAGGGGCGGGTTACAATGAGCAGTTCTTC
V gene: TRBV9; J gene: TRBJ1-2; clone size: .; D gene: .; CDR3 protein: CASSADWEGGPNYGYTF; CDR3 DNA: TGTGCCAGCAGCGCTGATTGGGAGGGCGGGCCTAACTATGGCTACACCTTC
V gene: TRBV7-9; J gene: TRBJ2-7; clone size: .; D gene: .; CDR3 protein: CASSGANYEQYF; CDR3 DNA: TGTGCCAGCAGTGGGGCCAACTACGAGCAGTACTTC
V gene: TRBV19; J gene: TRBJ1-5; clone size: medium-sized; D gene: .; CDR3 protein: CASSIGQGGQPQHF; CDR3 DNA: TGTGCCAGTAGTATAGGCCAGGGAGGCCAGCCCCAGCATTTT
V gene: TRBV2; J gene: TRBJ1-1; clone size: .; D gene: .; CDR3 protein: CASSEAWPVDTEAFF; CDR3 DNA: TGTGCCAGCAGTGAAGCGTGGCCGGTAGACACTGAAGCTTTCTTT
V gene: TRBV5-6; J gene: TRBJ2-1; clone size: .; D gene: .; CDR3 protein: CASSLGYLLSYNEQFF; CDR3 DNA: TGTGCCAGCAGCTTGGGTTATCTGTTATCCTACAATGAGCAGTTCTTC
V gene: TRBV7-9; J gene: TRBJ2-5; clone size: .; D gene: .; CDR3 protein: CASSQGRETQYF; CDR3 DNA: TGTGCCAGCAGCCAGGGACGAGAGACCCAGTACTTC
V gene: TRBV5-6; J gene: TRBJ1-1; clone size: few; D gene: .; CDR3 protein: CASSLVWGYTEAFF; CDR3 DNA: TGTGCCAGCAGCTTGGTGTGGGGGTACACTGAAGCTTTCTTT
V gene: TRBV7-9; J gene: TRBJ1-6; clone size: few; D gene: TRBD1; CDR3 protein: CASTSGGSYNSPLHF; CDR3 DNA: TGTGCCAGCACCTCAGGGGGCTCCTATAATTCACCCCTCCACTTT
V gene: TRBV24-1; J gene: TRBJ2-2; clone size: few; D gene: .; CDR3 protein: CATSDAATGELFF; CDR3 DNA: TGTGCCACCAGTGACGCAGCCACCGGGGAGCTGTTTTTT
V gene: TRBV6-1; J gene: TRBJ2-7; clone size: .; D gene: .; CDR3 protein: CASSGRGQSYEQYF; CDR3 DNA: TGTGCCAGCAGTGGGAGGGGGCAGTCCTACGAGCAGTACTTC
V gene: TRBV12-3/TRBV12-4; J gene: TRBJ2-7; clone size: few; D gene: TRBD1; CDR3 protein: CASGGPGTGLLPSYEQYF; CDR3 DNA: TGTGCTAGTGGTGGCCCCGGGACAGGCCTATTACCTTCCTACGAGCAGTACTTC
V gene: TRBV29-1; J gene: TRBJ2-2; clone size: medium-sized; D gene: .; CDR3 protein: CSAKRRGPEGLISGELFF; CDR3 DNA: TGCAGCGCCAAGCGGCGGGGACCTGAGGGGTTGATCTCCGGGGAGCTGTTTTTT
V gene: TRBV6-2/TRBV6-3; J gene: TRBJ2-3; clone size: .; D gene: .; CDR3 protein: CASSYIVRNTLTDTQYF; CDR3 DNA: TGTGCCAGCAGTTACATCGTAAGAAATACCCTCACAGATACGCAGTATTTT
V gene: TRBV30; J gene: TRBJ2-7; clone size: .; D gene: .; CDR3 protein: CAWSDHQGHYYEQYF; CDR3 DNA: TGTGCCTGGAGTGATCATCAGGGCCATTACTACGAGCAGTACTTC
V gene: TRBV7-9; J gene: TRBJ1-2; clone size: .; D gene: .; CDR3 protein: CASTPGDYYGYTF; CDR3 DNA: TGTGCCAGCACCCCAGGGGATTACTATGGCTACACCTTC
V gene: TRBV7-2; J gene: TRBJ2-5; clone size: many; D gene: TRBD2; CDR3 protein: CASSLVAGGQETQYF; CDR3 DNA: TGTGCCAGCAGCTTAGTAGCGGGGGGCCAAGAGACCCAGTACTTC
V gene: TRBV12-3/TRBV12-4; J gene: TRBJ1-2; clone size: .; D gene: .; CDR3 protein: CASSFEQGGRGYTF; CDR3 DNA: TGTGCCAGCAGTTTTGAGCAGGGAGGGCGCGGCTACACCTTC
V gene: TRBV6-5; J gene: TRBJ1-1; clone size: .; D gene: TRBD1; CDR3 protein: CASSHRDRNTEAFF; CDR3 DNA: TGTGCCAGCAGTCACCGGGACAGGAACACTGAAGCTTTCTTT
V gene: TRBV9; J gene: TRBJ2-7; clone size: .; D gene: TRBD1; CDR3 protein: CASSADRAFSYEQYF; CDR3 DNA: TGTGCCAGCAGCGCAGACAGGGCGTTCTCCTACGAGCAGTACTTC